The 27 T cell receptor beta chains reported below all come from one sample, sequenced in a study of blood T cells in healthy people across ages. Next came a second PCR, run for about 7 to 12 cycles, which used a sample-barcoded 5' primer along with a J-beta primer mix. Via MiXCR, TCRdb re-called the 5' RACE reads, giving one row per CDR3 protein. The table lists approximately 800,000 distinct CDR3 sequences, around a quarter of them singletons. These data were likewise used in another study, on T cells of mothers and their children.

Material: blood. These receptor sequences come from a boy between 10 and 17 years old in good health.

Comment on this clonotype: One end of the junction does not line up with germline, which may come from a read error. The chain uses TRBV11-2 and TRBJ2-7; 8 positions match TRBD2. CDR3 size: 14 residues. Germline loops: CDR1 SGHAT, CDR2 FQNNGV. CDR3 nucleotides: TGTGCCAGCAGCCCAGGACTAGCCTCCCACGAGCAGTACTTC. As protein: CASSPGLASHEQYF.

As for this clonotype: One junction end does not reproduce the germline sequence, and a read error may be involved. V is TRBV7-3 and J is TRBJ1-2; no firm D call. Germline loops: CDR1 SGHTA, CDR2 FQGTGA. The CDR3 runs to 12 residues. DNA for the CDR3: TGTGCCAGCGGCTTGGAACACTCTGGCTACACCTTC. It encodes CASGLEHSGYTF.

This clonotype was picked up a small number of times. The chain links TRBV20-1 to TRBJ2-2; TRBD1 might be the D (5 bases). The V gene's germline CDR1 is DFQATT and CDR2 SNEGSKA (reference sequence). The CDR3 extends over 16 amino acids. The V gene lost 3 bases and the J gene lost 1 base, with 15 bases spanning the gap. CDR3 region: CSARGFKGQNTGELFF. The CDR3 DNA is TGCAGTGCTAGGGGCTTCAAGGGGCAGAACACCGGGGAGCTGTTTTTT.

The V call is TRBV20-1, the J call TRBJ1-5, with TRBD1 identical over 8 bases. The CDR3 loop spans 15 amino acids. Germline loops: CDR1 DFQATT, CDR2 SNEGSKA (reference sequence). The V gene end was trimmed by 1 base and the J gene end by 2 bases; junction bases not matched to a gene: 4. The CDR3 coding sequence is TGCAGTGCTAGAGCAGGGGGCTCGGGCAATCAGCCCCAGCATTTT. Translating it yields CSARAGGSGNQPQHF.

The chain employs TRBV4-3 and TRBJ2-5; D is undetermined. V gave up 7 bases and J gave up 5 bases, with 20 bases separating them. Per the germline V gene, CDR1 is LGHNA and CDR2 is YSLEER. The CDR3 spans 15 residues. CDR3 region: CASNLGSGAEETQYF. The CDR3 DNA is TGCGCCAGCAACCTGGGATCGGGTGCGGAGGAGACCCAGTACTTC.

The gene calls are TRBV6-2 or TRBV6-3 and TRBJ2-2; 8 nucleotides agree with TRBD1. Germline V gene data show CDR1 as MNHEY and CDR2 as SVGEGT. J gave up 3 bases and V 0 bases, and 6 bases lay outside the gene matches. This CDR3 is 17 amino acids long. The CDR3 here is CASSYSGQGQDTGELFF. In nucleotides, the CDR3 is TGTGCCAGCAGTTACTCTGGACAGGGCCAGGACACCGGGGAGCTGTTTTTT.

Regarding this clonotype: A much larger clone differs from this one at a single base, so this may be a read error. This chain uses TRBV3-1 with TRBJ2-7; 8 bases are a match to TRBD1. V gave up 4 bases and J gave up 4 bases; unmatched junction bases: 3. The CDR3 has 13 amino acids. Germline CDR1 is LGHDT and CDR2 is YNNKEL (reference sequence). This CDR3 reads CASSPDREYEQYF. DNA of the CDR3: TGTGCCAGCAGCCCGGACAGGGAGTACGAGCAGTACTTC.

This clonotype was detected only a few times. The chain links TRBV6-5 to TRBJ1-5; a weak D match, TRBD1 (5 bases). Looked up from germline, CDR1 is MNHEY and CDR2 is SVGAGI. With 6 bases removed from V and 2 bases from J, the gap between germline ends came to 20 bases. The CDR3 spans 17 residues. The CDR3 nucleotides read TGTGCCAGCAGCCGGCTCCGGACACCGGGTGGCAATCAGCCCCAGCATTTT. This sequence encodes CASSRLRTPGGNQPQHF.

This clonotype was counted a few times. V is TRBV29-1 and J is TRBJ2-5; the D is unclear. Germline CDR1 and CDR2: SQVTM and ANQGSEA. This CDR3 has 13 residues. CDR3 sequence reads: CSIGSGLQETQYF. The DNA for the CDR3 is TGCAGTATCGGTAGTGGGCTCCAAGAGACCCAGTACTTC.

This clonotype was counted a few times. This chain connects TRBV5-1 to TRBJ2-4; D call uncertain. The V and J ends lost 4 bases and 5 bases respectively, with 4 bases between them. The CDR3 length is 11 residues. Per the germline V gene, CDR1 is SGHRS and CDR2 is YFSETQ. The CDR3: CASSAQNIQYF. The CDR3, as DNA: TGCGCCAGCAGCGCCCAAAACATTCAGTACTTC.

The chain joins TRBV28 to TRBJ2-5; D possibly uses TRBD1 or TRBD2 (5 bases each). The J call may not be correct, given that the DNA end is closer to TRBJ2-1. CDR3 length: 11 amino acids. In germline, CDR1 is MDHEN, CDR2 SYDVKM. CDR3 protein: CASRIGTEQFF. CDR3 sequence (DNA): TGTGCCAGCAGGATAGGGACGGAGCAGTTCTTC.

Only a few counts were recorded for this clonotype. This chain links TRBV7-2 with TRBJ2-3; the D gene could be TRBD1 or TRBD2 (7 bases each). The germline V gene has CDR1 SGHTA and CDR2 FQGNSA. V shed 4 bases and J shed 3 bases, with 17 bases lying between them. The CDR3 extends over 16 amino acids. The CDR3 protein is CASSWGRGGSTDTQYF. The CDR3 DNA sequence: TGTGCCAGCAGCTGGGGCAGGGGGGGGAGTACAGATACGCAGTATTTT.

The chain recombines TRBV18 with TRBJ2-1; D is possibly TRBD1 or TRBD2 (5 bases each). Germline V CDR1 and CDR2: KGHSH, LQKENI. V lost 4 bases to trimming and J lost 3 bases, with 13 bases between them. This CDR3 spans 15 amino acids. CDR3 sequence reads: CASSRERGNYNEQFF. For the CDR3, the DNA is TGTGCCAGCTCACGAGAGAGGGGAAACTACAATGAGCAGTTCTTC. The whole variable domain, remainder taken from reference TRBV18 and TRBJ2-1, is NAGVMQNPRHLVRRRGQEARLRCSPMKGHSHVYWYRQLPEEGLKFMVYLQKENIIDESGMPKERFSAEFPKEGPSILRIQQVVRGDSAAYFCASSRERGNYNEQFFGPGTRLTVL.

This clonotype showed up just once. The chain employs TRBV5-4 and TRBJ1-2; 10 bases agree with TRBD1. Trimming removed 4 bases from V and 4 bases from J; junction bases left unmatched: 7. CDR1 and CDR2 (germline): SGHNT, YYREEE (reference sequence). The CDR3 runs to 15 residues. This CDR3 is CASSNDRGRAYGYTF. The CDR3 bases are TGTGCCAGCAGCAACGACAGGGGGCGGGCCTATGGCTACACCTTC.

This clonotype was seen only a few times. The rearrangement uses TRBV12-3 or TRBV12-4 and TRBJ2-1; TRBD2 agrees at 11 bases. V was pared by 6 bases and J by 0 bases, with 4 bases of the junction left unmatched. CDR3 length: 16 amino acids. The CDR3 DNA is TGTGCCAGCAGACGCGGGACTAGCGGCTCCTACAATGAGCAGTTCTTC. It yields the protein CASRRGTSGSYNEQFF.

This clonotype was seen at least ten times. This chain uses TRBV28 with TRBJ2-5; 9 bases are a match to TRBD1. Near its end, the DNA agrees better with TRBJ2-1, so the J call may be wrong. The CDR3 length is 15 residues. Germline V CDR1 and CDR2: MDHEN, SYDVKM. This CDR3 is CASSRRDRDFAEQFF. In DNA, the CDR3 is TGTGCCAGCAGTCGGCGGGACAGGGACTTTGCTGAGCAGTTCTTC.

This sequence joins TRBV3-1 and TRBJ2-2, with D unclear. The V gene lost 5 bases and the J gene lost 7 bases, with 11 bases spanning the gap. This CDR3 has 13 amino acids. CDR1 and CDR2 (germline): LGHDT, YNNKEL (reference sequence). CDR3 sequence (DNA): TGTGCCAGCAGCTCCTCCCAATACGGGGAGCTGTTTTTT. This codes for CASSSSQYGELFF.

V and J are TRBV30 and TRBJ1-2; D unclear. Trimming stripped 2 bases from V and 3 bases from J, with 10 bases between. Per the germline V gene, CDR1 is GTSNPN and CDR2 is SVGIG (reference sequence). The CDR3 totals 13 residues. The CDR3 loop reads CAWSLGLDYGYTF. The CDR3 nucleotides are TGTGCCTGGAGTCTCGGTTTGGACTATGGCTACACCTTC.

The chain couples TRBV14 to TRBJ1-1; D may be TRBD1 (6 bases). The CDR3 sequence is 16 residues long. Germline V CDR1 and CDR2: SGHDN, FVKESK. V was shortened by 5 bases and J by 0 bases, with 16 bases between the two germline ends. CDR3 nucleotide sequence: TGTGCCAGCAGCTATCGACAGGCCACCATGAACACTGAAGCTTTCTTT. It translates to CASSYRQATMNTEAFF.

A remark on this clonotype: One end of the junction is discordant with germline, which a read error may explain. V gene TRBV14 combines with J gene TRBJ2-1; D ambiguous. This CDR3 has 13 amino acids. Per germline, CDR1 SGHDN and CDR2 FVKESK. CDR3 nucleotide sequence: TGTGCCAGCAGCCCTCAGACTCTCAATGAGCAGCTCTTC. Translating gives CASSPQTLNEQLF.

The chain's CDR3 is CASTGRAIREAFF. The CDR3 DNA reads TGTGCCAGTACAGGCCGTGCCATACGCGAAGCTTTCTTT. The V gene is TRBV19, the J gene TRBJ1-1; D is unclear. V gave up 7 bases and J gave up 8 bases, with 17 bases separating them. The germline gives CDR1 LNHDA, CDR2 SQIVND (reference sequence). This CDR3 is 13 amino acids long.

In its sample, this clonotype was seen a few times. The chain has TRBV19 and TRBJ1-4; 7 bases agree with TRBD1. Losses at the gene ends were 3 bases for V and 11 bases for J; bases not matched to a gene: 9. The CDR3 is 14 residues long. CDR1 is LNHDA and CDR2 is SQIVND in the germline V gene (reference sequence). The DNA for the CDR3 is TGTGCCAGTAGTATTACCGGAACAGGGGAGAAACTGTTTTTT. Its translation is CASSITGTGEKLFF.

A few counts support this clonotype. The J gene is TRBJ2-3, the V gene TRBV5-1; D gene ambiguous. Germline V gene sequence: CDR1 SGHRS, CDR2 YFSETQ. This CDR3 is 14 amino acids long. V was clipped by 0 bases and J by 4 bases, with 9 bases between them. The CDR3 DNA follows: TGCGCCAGCAGCTTGGACCCCGGCCCAGATACGCAGTATTTT. This codes for CASSLDPGPDTQYF.

The table lists this clonotype with a few counts. The chain is built from TRBV7-2 and TRBJ1-4, with D uncertain. CDR1 is SGHTA and CDR2 is FQGNSA in the germline V gene. The V and J ends lost 2 bases and 8 bases respectively, with 21 bases between them. This CDR3 has 17 residues. CDR3 sequence: CASSLLMGSGRGEKLFF. CDR3 bases: TGTGCCAGCAGCTTATTAATGGGGTCGGGGAGAGGCGAAAAACTGTTTTTT.

The DNA for the CDR3 is TGTGCCATCAGCACACAGGGGAATGAAGCTTTCTTT. This sequence encodes CAISTQGNEAFF. The chain uses TRBV10-3 and TRBJ1-1, with 7 bases that match TRBD1. Germline V CDR1 and CDR2: ENHRY, SYGVKD. There are 12 residues in the CDR3. Germline trimming cut 6 bases from V and 7 bases from J; bases unmatched to any gene: 5.

This clonotype was counted a few times. The rearrangement joins TRBV2 to TRBJ1-6; D uncertain. The germline V gene has CDR1 SNHLY and CDR2 FYNNEI. Trimming shortened V by 4 bases and J by 10 bases, and 11 bases separated the two germline ends. The CDR3 is 13 amino acids. This chain's CDR3 is CASSAGIGSPLHF. In DNA, the CDR3 is TGTGCCAGCAGTGCCGGGATTGGATCACCCCTCCACTTT.

The chain combines TRBV12-3 or TRBV12-4 with TRBJ2-2, with TRBD1 matching over 8 bases. The trim removed 4 bases at V and 1 base at J, leaving 8 bases unmatched. The CDR3 is 17 amino acids. The CDR3, as DNA: TGTGCCAGCAGTTCCATTCGGGACAGGATGAACACCGGGGAGCTGTTTTTT. Amino acids: CASSSIRDRMNTGELFF.